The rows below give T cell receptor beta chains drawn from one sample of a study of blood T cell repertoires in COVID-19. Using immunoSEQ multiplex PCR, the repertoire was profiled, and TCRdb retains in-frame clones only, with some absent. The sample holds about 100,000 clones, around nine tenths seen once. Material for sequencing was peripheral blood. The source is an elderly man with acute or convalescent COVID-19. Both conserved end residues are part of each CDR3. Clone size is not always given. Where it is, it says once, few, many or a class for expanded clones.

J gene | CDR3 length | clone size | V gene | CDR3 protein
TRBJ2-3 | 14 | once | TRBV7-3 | CASSSGRAADTQYF
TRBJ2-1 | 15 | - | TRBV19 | CASSNGQGIINEQFF
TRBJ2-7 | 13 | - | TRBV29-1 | CSVGQGKFYEQYF
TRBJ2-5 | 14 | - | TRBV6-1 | CASTLGGAGLTQYF
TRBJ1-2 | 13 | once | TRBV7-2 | CASSRPGAYGYIF
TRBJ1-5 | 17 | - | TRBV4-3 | CASSQDLNAGGGQPQHF
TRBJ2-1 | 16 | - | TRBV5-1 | CASSLGGTSGYNEQFF
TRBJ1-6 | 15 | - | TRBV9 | CASSVVGTGGSPLHF
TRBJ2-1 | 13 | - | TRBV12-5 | CASGPSTSGTSVF
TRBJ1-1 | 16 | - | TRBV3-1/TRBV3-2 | CASSQASRQGHTEAFF
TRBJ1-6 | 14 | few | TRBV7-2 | CASSPGQGGTPLHF
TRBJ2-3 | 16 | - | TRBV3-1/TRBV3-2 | CASSQDRRLAGSLQYF
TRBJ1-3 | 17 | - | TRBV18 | CASSPTAGQDSGNTIYF
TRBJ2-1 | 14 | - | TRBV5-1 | CASSLGLGDNEQFF
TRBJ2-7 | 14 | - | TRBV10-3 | CAISGTPGAYEQYF
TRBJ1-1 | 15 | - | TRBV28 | CASSLGVGQGSEAFF
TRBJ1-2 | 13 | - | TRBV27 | CASSRGQLYGYTF
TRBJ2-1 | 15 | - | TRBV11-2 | CASSLAGTTNNEQFF
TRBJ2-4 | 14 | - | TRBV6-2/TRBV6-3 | CASSYPGVGNIQYF
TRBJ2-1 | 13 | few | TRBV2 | CASSERSGNEQFF
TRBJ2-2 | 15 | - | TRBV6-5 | CASSRGQGGTGELFF
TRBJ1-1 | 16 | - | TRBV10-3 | CAISGGIGQGFTEAFF